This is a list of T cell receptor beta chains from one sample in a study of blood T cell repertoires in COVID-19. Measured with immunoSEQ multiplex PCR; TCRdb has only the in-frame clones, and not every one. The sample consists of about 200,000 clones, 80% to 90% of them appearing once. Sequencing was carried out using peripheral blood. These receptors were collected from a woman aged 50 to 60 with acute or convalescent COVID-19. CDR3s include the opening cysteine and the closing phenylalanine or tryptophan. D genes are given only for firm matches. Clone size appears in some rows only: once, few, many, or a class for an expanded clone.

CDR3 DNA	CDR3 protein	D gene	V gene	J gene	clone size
TGTGCCAGAAGCCCTAGCGTGAACACTGAAGCTTTCTTT	CARSPSVNTEAFF	-	TRBV7-5	TRBJ1-1	-
TGTGCCCTTGGGGCAGCGAAGCAGTACTTC	CALGAAKQYF	-	TRBV6-5	TRBJ2-7	-
TGTGCCAGTCACGGGAGGAACACTGAAGCTTTCTTT	CASHGRNTEAFF	-	TRBV19	TRBJ1-1	-
TGTGCCAGCAGCCAAGAGGCCGGACTAACGGAAGCAGATACGCAGTATTTT	CASSQEAGLTEADTQYF	-	TRBV4-2	TRBJ2-3	few
TGTGCCAGCAGCTCCCCCAGGGCTACGTACCAAGAGACCCAGTACTTC	CASSSPRATYQETQYF	-	TRBV13	TRBJ2-5	-
TGTGCCACCAGTGATCGACTAGCGGGACGAACTACAGATACGCAGTATTTT	CATSDRLAGRTTDTQYF	TRBD2	TRBV24-1	TRBJ2-3	-
TGTGCCATTCGGAAACTAGCGGCTTACGAGCAGTACTTC	CAIRKLAAYEQYF	TRBD2	TRBV2	TRBJ2-7	-
TGTGCCACCTCCCGCGATAGCGGGAGAAGCGAGCAGTACTTC	CATSRDSGRSEQYF	TRBD2	TRBV24-1	TRBJ2-7	-
TGTGCCAGCAGAAGCCCCGGAGGTGGCTACACCTTC	CASRSPGGGYTF	-	TRBV6-4	TRBJ1-2	-
TGTGCCAGAAGCCTTCAGACGGGGGCAACTAATGAAAAACTGTTTTTT	CARSLQTGATNEKLFF	-	TRBV5-3	TRBJ1-4	-
TGTGCCAGCAGCGAGACAGCAGTTAATGAAAAACTGTTTTTT	CASSETAVNEKLFF	-	TRBV9	TRBJ1-4	once
TGTGCCAGCAGCTTAGACAGACTAAACGTCGGGGAGCTGTTTTTT	CASSLDRLNVGELFF	-	TRBV11-2	TRBJ2-2	-
TGCAGCGTAGCAACCGGGACAGGGTTCGGAGAGACCCAGTACTTC	CSVATGTGFGETQYF	TRBD1	TRBV29-1	TRBJ2-5	-
TGTGCCAGCAGCTCGGACAGCTCGAGGGGTGGCTACACCTTC	CASSSDSSRGGYTF	-	TRBV28	TRBJ1-2	-
TGCGCCAGCAGCTTTGGGGACAGCTCTGGAAACACCATATATTTT	CASSFGDSSGNTIYF	TRBD1	TRBV5-1	TRBJ1-3	few
TGTGCCAGCAGTTCACTAGCGGGAGGGCCATTAGAGCAGTACTTC	CASSSLAGGPLEQYF	TRBD2	TRBV6-5	TRBJ2-7	-
TGTGCCAGCACCGGGAGGGCGGCTGGGGCCAACGTCCTGACTTTC	CASTGRAAGANVLTF	TRBD2	TRBV2	TRBJ2-6	once
TGTGCCAGCAGCTTGGGGGACAGGGGTTCCCAAAACATTCAGTACTTC	CASSLGDRGSQNIQYF	TRBD1	TRBV5-6	TRBJ2-4	-
TGTGCCAGCAGCCGGGGGGGGAGGGCCTTGAATGAGCAGTTCTTC	CASSRGGRALNEQFF	TRBD2	TRBV7-2	TRBJ2-1	-
TGTGCCAGCAGCCAAGATCCAGCGGGAGGCGCAGATACGCAGTATTTT	CASSQDPAGGADTQYF	TRBD2	TRBV3-1/TRBV3-2	TRBJ2-3	once
TGTGCTAGTGGTTTGGGACTAGCGGGAGGTGATGAGCAGTTCTTC	CASGLGLAGGDEQFF	TRBD2	TRBV12-5	TRBJ2-1	once
TGTGCCAGCAGTTTGACAGGCCCCGGGGAGCTGTTTTTT	CASSLTGPGELFF	-	TRBV28	TRBJ2-2	-
TGTGCCAGCAGTTTGGGGCAGGGGGTTTTCGACAATCAGCCCCAGCATTTT	CASSLGQGVFDNQPQHF	TRBD1	TRBV28	TRBJ1-5	-
TGTGCCAGTAGTGTCCAGGGGAGTTCAACCGGGACTACTATCTACGAGCAGTACTTC	CASSVQGSSTGTTIYEQYF	-	TRBV19	TRBJ2-7	-
TGTGCCAGCTCACCTGGGACTAGCGGACCCGGGACATACGAGCAGTACTTC	CASSPGTSGPGTYEQYF	TRBD2	TRBV18	TRBJ2-7	-
TGTGCCAGCAGCCGGGACAGGGAGCAAGAAAAACTGTTTTTT	CASSRDREQEKLFF	TRBD1	TRBV4-2	TRBJ1-4	-
TGTGCCAGCAGTCGACTAGCGGGAGGCCCAGATACGCAGTATTTT	CASSRLAGGPDTQYF	TRBD2	TRBV28	TRBJ2-3	-
TGTGCCAGCAGCGGAGACAGGGGCAGGAGTGAAAAACTGTTTTTT	CASSGDRGRSEKLFF	TRBD1	TRBV7-9	TRBJ1-4	-
TGTGCCAGCAGTTGGACAGGGGGAAATCAGCCCCAGCATTTT	CASSWTGGNQPQHF	TRBD1	TRBV27	TRBJ1-5	many
TGTGCCAGCAGCTTCCAACCGGACTCCCTGACGGGGCAGTACTTC	CASSFQPDSLTGQYF	-	TRBV7-2	TRBJ2-7	-
TGTGCCACCGGCGGAACTAGCGGGTATTATAGCACAGATACGCAGTATTTT	CATGGTSGYYSTDTQYF	TRBD2	TRBV24-1	TRBJ2-3	-
TGCGCCAGCAGTGGGGGACTAGCCCCAAACCCGAGCTCCTACAATGAGCAGTTCTTC	CASSGGLAPNPSSYNEQFF	TRBD2	TRBV10-1	TRBJ2-1	few
TGTGCCAGTGGAAGAGCGGGACTAGTGGAAGAGACCCAGTACTTC	CASGRAGLVEETQYF	TRBD2	TRBV19	TRBJ2-5	-
TGTGCCAGCAGCCCCGAATCCCTGGCGGGAGGGCTGCATACGCAGTATTTT	CASSPESLAGGLHTQYF	TRBD2	TRBV7-3	TRBJ2-3	-
TGTGCCAGCAGCCCGGGGACAGGGAGGAGTCGTGACACTGAAGCTTTCTTT	CASSPGTGRSRDTEAFF	TRBD1	TRBV14	TRBJ1-1	-
TGTGCCAGCAGCTTAGCGGGAGGCCTGGAGACCCAGTACTTC	CASSLAGGLETQYF	-	TRBV7-2	TRBJ2-5	-
TGTGCCAGCAGCCAAGATGACGGGAAGGCCTACAATGAGCAGTTCTTC	CASSQDDGKAYNEQFF	-	TRBV4-2	TRBJ2-1	-
TGTGCCAGCACCCCGGGGCCAGGGGTTAACTATGGCTACACCTTC	CASTPGPGVNYGYTF	-	TRBV2	TRBJ1-2	-
TGTGCCACCAGTGATCCCAGCCCGCTAGCTAGCACAGATACGCAGTATTTT	CATSDPSPLASTDTQYF	-	TRBV24-1	TRBJ2-3	-
TGTGCCAGCAGCCTCGGCGGGGGCAGGAAAGGCTATGGCTACACCTTC	CASSLGGGRKGYGYTF	-	TRBV5-6	TRBJ1-2	-
TGTGCCAGTACGGCAGGGGGCTTCCCCAATGAGCAGTTCTTC	CASTAGGFPNEQFF	TRBD1	TRBV19	TRBJ2-1	once
TGTGCCAGCAGCCAGAACTTTGGGACAGGGATATCTGGGGCCAACGTCCTGACTTTC	CASSQNFGTGISGANVLTF	TRBD1	TRBV3-1/TRBV3-2	TRBJ2-6	-
TGCGCCAGCAGCCAAGATGTTGGCCGGGGAGTCACCATATATTTT	CASSQDVGRGVTIYF	-	TRBV4-1	TRBJ1-3	-
TGTGCCAGCAGTGCCGAAAAGGGAGGGGGTGGCAGAAACACAGATACGCAGTATTTT	CASSAEKGGGGRNTDTQYF	-	TRBV2	TRBJ2-3	-
TGTGCCAGCAGTTACTTCGCTAGCGGGAGTCCAAATGAGCAGTTCTTC	CASSYFASGSPNEQFF	TRBD2	TRBV6-5	TRBJ2-1	-
TGTGCCACCAGCAGAGGTCGGGGGACAGGGAATTCACCCCTCCACTTT	CATSRGRGTGNSPLHF	TRBD1	TRBV15	TRBJ1-6	-
TGTGCCAGTAGGATTAGCGGGAGGCCACGTTCCCCCAGCTCCTACAATGAGCAGTTCTTC	CASRISGRPRSPSSYNEQFF	TRBD2	TRBV19	TRBJ2-1	-
TGTGCCAGCAGTGATGGGTTACAGGGGGCCAAATTCTATGGCTACACCTTC	CASSDGLQGAKFYGYTF	TRBD1	TRBV2	TRBJ1-2	once